Included here is one T cell receptor beta chain sequence, with context. Its target is not known. Time point given: week 23, last vaccination. Doses comprised 300 ug of mutant IDH1 20-mer peptide each, plus topical imiquimod. The donor cohort comprised cases of new WHO grade 3 or 4 IDH1-mutant, ATRX-lost astrocytoma. The CDR3 is 15 residues long. The junction had 12 bases not matched to a gene; V was cut back by 9 bases and J by 7 bases. Germline lookup yields CDR1 SNHLY and CDR2 FYNNEI. Clones were read by immunoSEQ multiplex PCR, and TCRdb kept only the in-frame ones, dropping some. The repertoire holds roughly 29,000 clones, 80% seen once, with approximately 7.6% in the top ten. The record originates from a study of a mutant IDH1 vaccine in newly diagnosed glioma. Turning to the study itself: It was radiotherapy, temozolomide, or both that patients received previously, with most receiving both. Notes on the study in general: With respect to changes in top peripheral T cell clonotypes, pseudoprogression seemed unrelated. Among patients, around 95% showed immune responses induced by the vaccine.

This chain joins TRBV2 and TRBJ2-5; 12 bases match TRBD2. Sequenced material: PBMCs, taken from a glioma patient whose treatment included an IDH1 peptide vaccine. The clonotype comes from a woman under 30 with glioma. This CDR3 is CARKGLAGTPGTQYF. The CDR3 coding sequence is TGTGCCAGAAAAGGACTAGCGGGGACCCCAGGGACCCAGTACTTC.